This TCR beta chain was recorded in a study of CD8 T cell repertoires and HIV-1 epitope variants (dated by TCRdb to 2018 to 2021). Context from the whole study: In separate culture wells, T cells were stimulated with each of twenty-five peptides that represented autologous and known Gag and Nef epitope variants. T cells were enriched using the EasySep Human T Cell Enrichment Kit and then co-cultured with an equal number of autologous T cell-negative cells acting as antigen-presenting cells. An aliquot of 1M T cells was set aside as an uncultured baseline condition, separate from the roughly 87 T cell cultures. For around 9 days the cultures were kept in IMDM with gentamicin, and on days 3 and 7 half of the media was changed with IL-2, IL-7 and IL-15 added. Control conditions included a CMV, EBV and flu peptide pool, the Ebola AY9 epitope as negative control, and a no-peptide well. The epitopes tested were three Gag epitope families plus Nef HW9 and YT9. A total of more than 70 T cell cultures were run, with each culture condition done in triplicate except for one peptide, which was done in duplicate.

Sequencing of TCR beta CDR3 regions was done on the immunoSEQ platform at survey depth. The QIAamp DNA micro kit was used to extract genomic DNA from every cultured and uncultured CD8+ T cell population. The published analysis was carried out like this. Any sample with under 5,000 productive reads was excluded, and this exclusion removed about 6.5% of the roughly 75 cultures stimulated with HIV peptides. Sequences were trimmed to CDR3 by a MANAFEST web app, and nonproductive sequences, CDR3s under 5 amino acids, and sequences not starting with C or ending with F/W were removed. For a clonotype to count as antigen-specific, the clonotype had to expand relative to the no-peptide control in at least 2 of 3 replicates at FDR 0.01, and only within one epitope family. In addition, a specific clonotype needed a frequency at least fivefold higher than in wells stimulated with peptides from other epitope families. Held by TCRdb, this immuneACCESS table contains in-frame sequences only and omits some clones. Under half of the omission traces to an unresolved V gene where checked; the cause of the rest is unknown. V, J and clone size derive from that table, while D and trimming were established from the DNA sequence. Here the sample has 4,000 to 5,000 clones; about 70% occur a single time. Of the sample, around 40% is held by the ten largest clones.

The study at large found these results: A few clonotypes recognized the Nef KF9 family and one clonotype recognized the HW9 family, while no responses to the TAALDMSHF plasma variant were seen. The study identified about 10 antigen-specific TCR beta clonotypes, 5 to 7 of which appeared to be cross-reactive for autologous or known escape epitope variants. The assay identified only TCR beta chains and indicated proliferation to antigen, not T cell function or cytokine profile.

The EasySep Human CD8+ T Cell Enrichment Kit was used on day 10 to isolate CD8+ T cells from every culture. Concerning this clone: Its antigen is still unknown. The input lacks base qualities; no much larger clone sits a single base away.

Sequencing was carried out using cultured CD8+ T cells derived from PBMCs. This TCR was recovered from a male donor with HIV.

CDR3 region: CASSLWTSGAYNEQFF. In nucleotide form, the sequence is TGTGCCAGCAGTCTCTGGACTAGCGGGGCTTACAATGAGCAGTTCTTC. The chain employs TRBV25-1 and TRBJ2-1, with TRBD2 identical over 12 junction bases. CDR3 length: 16 amino acids, cysteine to phenylalanine. CDR3 DNA is the only sequence kept; it has 48 bases, read in frame from the first base. V is trimmed back by 5 bases and J by 4 bases, and the junction contains 6 bases that no gene match accounts for. CDR1 and CDR2 were assigned from the germline V gene as MGHDK and SYGVNS.